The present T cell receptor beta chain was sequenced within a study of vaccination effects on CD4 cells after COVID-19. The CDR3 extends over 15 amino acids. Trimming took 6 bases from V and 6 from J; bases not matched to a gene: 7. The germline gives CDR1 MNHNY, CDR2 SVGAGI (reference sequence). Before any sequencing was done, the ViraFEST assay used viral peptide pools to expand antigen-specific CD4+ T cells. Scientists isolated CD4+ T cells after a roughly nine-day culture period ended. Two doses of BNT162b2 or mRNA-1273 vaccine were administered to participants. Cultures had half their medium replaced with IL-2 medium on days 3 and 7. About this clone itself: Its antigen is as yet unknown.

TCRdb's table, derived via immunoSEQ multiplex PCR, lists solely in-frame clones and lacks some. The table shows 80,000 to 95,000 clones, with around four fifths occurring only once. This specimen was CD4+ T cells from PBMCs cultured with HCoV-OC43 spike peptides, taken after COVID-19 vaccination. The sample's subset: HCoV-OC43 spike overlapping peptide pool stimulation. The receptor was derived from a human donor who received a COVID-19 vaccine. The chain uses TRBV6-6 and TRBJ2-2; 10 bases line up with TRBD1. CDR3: CASRQTGGAAGELFF. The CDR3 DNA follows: TGTGCCAGCAGACAGACAGGGGGCGCTGCCGGGGAGCTGTTTTTT.